This record concerns one TCR beta chain sequence. The CDR3 spans 12 residues. Germline CDR1 SQVTM, CDR2 ANQGSEA. Trimming stripped 8 bases from V and 1 base from J, with 11 bases between. The entry originates in a study of CD8+ T cells in alopecia areata. After isolation, RNA underwent reverse transcription to generate cDNA as the sequencing template. Produced via immunoSEQ multiplex PCR; TCRdb's table is partial and in-frame only. The data hold more than 95,000 clones, with around 50% observed a single time. The specimen was NKG2D-low CD8+ T cells sorted from blood. The genes are TRBV29-1 and TRBJ1-1; D unclear. The clonotype originates from a human donor with alopecia areata. CDR3 region: CSIGSENTEAFF. Written as DNA, the CDR3 is TGCAGCATTGGAAGCGAGAACACTGAAGCTTTCTTT.